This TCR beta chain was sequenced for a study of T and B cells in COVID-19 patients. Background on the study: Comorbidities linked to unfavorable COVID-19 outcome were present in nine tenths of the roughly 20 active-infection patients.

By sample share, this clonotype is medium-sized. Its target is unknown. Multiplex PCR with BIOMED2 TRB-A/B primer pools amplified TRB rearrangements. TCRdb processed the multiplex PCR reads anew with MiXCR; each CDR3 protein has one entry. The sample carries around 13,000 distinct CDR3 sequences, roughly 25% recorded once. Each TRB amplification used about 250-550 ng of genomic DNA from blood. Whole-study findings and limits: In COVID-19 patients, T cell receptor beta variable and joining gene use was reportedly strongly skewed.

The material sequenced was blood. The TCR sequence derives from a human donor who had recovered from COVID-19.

The CDR3, as DNA: TGTGCCAGCAGCTCCGCTAGACTAGCGGGAGTCACCGGGGAGCTGTTTTTT. As protein: CASSSARLAGVTGELFF. The genes are TRBV11-1 and TRBJ2-2; 12 bases match TRBD2. The CDR3 consists of 17 residues. Germline V gives CDR1 SGHAT, CDR2 FQDESV (reference sequence). V trimming: 4 bases; J trimming: 4 bases; junction bases outside the gene matches: 7.